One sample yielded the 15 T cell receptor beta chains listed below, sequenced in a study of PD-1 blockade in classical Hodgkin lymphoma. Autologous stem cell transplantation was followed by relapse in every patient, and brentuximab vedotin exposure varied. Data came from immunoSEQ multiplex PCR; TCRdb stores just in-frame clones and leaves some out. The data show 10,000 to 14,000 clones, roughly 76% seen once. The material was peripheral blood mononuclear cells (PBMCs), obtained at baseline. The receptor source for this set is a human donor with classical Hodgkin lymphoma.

The CDR3 is CASSLVTGTGNTIYF. CDR3 bases: TGTGCCAGCAGCTTAGTAACCGGGACTGGAAACACCATATATTTT. The gene calls are TRBV7-9 and TRBJ1-3; no reliable D call. Germline lookup yields CDR1 SEHNR and CDR2 FQNEAQ (reference sequence). Trimming took 1 base from V and 2 from J, leaving 9 bases between them. CDR3 size: 15 residues. The full variable domain, rest sourced from reference TRBV7-9 and TRBJ1-3, is DTGVSQNPRHKITKRGQNVTFRCDPISEHNRLYWYRQTLGQGPEFLTYFQNEAQLEKSRLLSDRFSAERPKGSFSTLEIQRTEQGDSAMYLCASSLVTGTGNTIYFGEGSWLTVV.

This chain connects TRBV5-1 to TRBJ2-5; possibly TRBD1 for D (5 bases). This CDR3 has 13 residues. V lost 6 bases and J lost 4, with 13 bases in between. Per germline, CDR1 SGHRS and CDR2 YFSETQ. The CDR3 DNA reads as TGCGCCAGCAACAGAGGACAAGGAGAGACCCAGTACTTC. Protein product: CASNRGQGETQYF.

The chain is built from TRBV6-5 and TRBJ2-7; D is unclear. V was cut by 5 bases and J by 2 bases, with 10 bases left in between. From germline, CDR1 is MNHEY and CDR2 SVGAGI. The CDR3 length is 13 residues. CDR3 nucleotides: TGTGCCAGCAGTCCTCGTCCAGCCTACGAGCAGTACTTC. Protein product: CASSPRPAYEQYF.

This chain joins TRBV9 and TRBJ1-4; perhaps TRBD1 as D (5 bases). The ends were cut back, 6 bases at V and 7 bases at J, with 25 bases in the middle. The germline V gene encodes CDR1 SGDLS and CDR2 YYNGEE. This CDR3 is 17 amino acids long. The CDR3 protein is CASTRGVASAVGEKLFF. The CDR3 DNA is TGTGCCAGCACCCGGGGGGTTGCCTCTGCTGTAGGTGAAAAACTGTTTTTT.

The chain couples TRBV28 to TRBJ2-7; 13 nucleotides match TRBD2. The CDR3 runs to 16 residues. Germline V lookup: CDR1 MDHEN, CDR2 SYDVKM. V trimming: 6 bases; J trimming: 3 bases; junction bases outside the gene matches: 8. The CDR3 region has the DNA TGTGCCAGCAGGGGGCCGGGACTAGCGGGACACTACGAGCAGTACTTC. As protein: CASRGPGLAGHYEQYF.

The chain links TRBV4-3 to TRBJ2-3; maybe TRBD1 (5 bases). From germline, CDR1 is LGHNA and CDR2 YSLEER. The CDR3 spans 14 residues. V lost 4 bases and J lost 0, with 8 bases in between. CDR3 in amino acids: CASSRGRSTDTQYF. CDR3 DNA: TGCGCCAGCAGCCGGGGCAGAAGCACAGATACGCAGTATTTT.

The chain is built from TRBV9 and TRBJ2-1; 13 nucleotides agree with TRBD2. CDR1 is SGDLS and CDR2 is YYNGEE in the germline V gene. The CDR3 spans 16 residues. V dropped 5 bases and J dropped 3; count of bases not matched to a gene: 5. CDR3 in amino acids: CASSGLAGEVYNEQFF. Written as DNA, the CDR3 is TGTGCCAGCAGTGGACTAGCGGGAGAAGTCTACAATGAGCAGTTCTTC.

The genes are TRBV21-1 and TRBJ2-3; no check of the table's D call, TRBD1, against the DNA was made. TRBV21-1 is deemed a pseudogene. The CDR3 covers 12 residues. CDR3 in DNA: TGTGCCAGCAGCAATCAGGTAGATACGCAGTATTTT. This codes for CASSNQVDTQYF.

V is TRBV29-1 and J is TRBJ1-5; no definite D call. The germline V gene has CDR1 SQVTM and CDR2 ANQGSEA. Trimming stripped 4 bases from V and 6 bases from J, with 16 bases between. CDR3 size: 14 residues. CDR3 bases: TGCAGCGTTGGTGGTTCAGGAGGCAGTCAGCCCCAGCATTTT. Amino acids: CSVGGSGGSQPQHF.

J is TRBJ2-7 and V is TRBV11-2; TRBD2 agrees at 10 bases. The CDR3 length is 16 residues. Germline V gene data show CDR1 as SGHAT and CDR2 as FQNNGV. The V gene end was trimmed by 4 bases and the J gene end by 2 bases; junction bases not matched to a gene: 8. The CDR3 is CASSSYGTSETYEQYF. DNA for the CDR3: TGTGCCAGCAGCTCATACGGGACTAGCGAAACCTACGAGCAGTACTTC.

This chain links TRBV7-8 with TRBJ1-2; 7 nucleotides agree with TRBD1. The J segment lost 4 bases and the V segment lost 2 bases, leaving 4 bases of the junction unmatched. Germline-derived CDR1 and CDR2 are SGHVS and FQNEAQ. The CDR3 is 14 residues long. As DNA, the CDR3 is TGTGCCAGCAGCTTACGGACAGGAGCCTATGGCTACACCTTC. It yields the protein CASSLRTGAYGYTF.

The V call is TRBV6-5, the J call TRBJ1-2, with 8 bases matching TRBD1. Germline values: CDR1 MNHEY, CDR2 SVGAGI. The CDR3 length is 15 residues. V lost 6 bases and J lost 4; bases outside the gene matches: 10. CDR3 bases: TGTGCCAGCAGAAAGACAGGGGATTTAGCCTATGGCTACACCTTC. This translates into CASRKTGDLAYGYTF.

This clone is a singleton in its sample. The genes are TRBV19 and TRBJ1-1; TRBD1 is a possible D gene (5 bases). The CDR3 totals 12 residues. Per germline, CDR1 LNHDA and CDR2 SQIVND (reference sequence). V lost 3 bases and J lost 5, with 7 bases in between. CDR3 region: CASSMGGTEAFF. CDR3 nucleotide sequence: TGTGCCAGTAGTATGGGGGGTACTGAAGCTTTCTTT. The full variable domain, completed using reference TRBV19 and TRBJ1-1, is DGGITQSPKYLFRKEGQNVTLSCEQNLNHDAMYWYRQDPGQGLRLIYYSQIVNDFQKGDIAEGYSVSREKKESFPLTVTSAQKNPTAFYLCASSMGGTEAFFGQGTRLTVV.

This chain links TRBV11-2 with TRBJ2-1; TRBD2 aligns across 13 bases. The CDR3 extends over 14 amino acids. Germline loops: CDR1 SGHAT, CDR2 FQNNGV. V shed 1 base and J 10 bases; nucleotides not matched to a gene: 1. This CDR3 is CASSLGLAGGEQFF. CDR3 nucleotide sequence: TGTGCCAGCAGCTTAGGACTAGCGGGAGGAGAGCAGTTCTTC.

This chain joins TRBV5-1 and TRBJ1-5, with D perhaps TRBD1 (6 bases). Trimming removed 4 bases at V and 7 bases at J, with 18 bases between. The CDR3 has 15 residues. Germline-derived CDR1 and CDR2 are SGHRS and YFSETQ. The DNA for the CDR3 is TGCGCCAGCAGCCCCACCCCGGGACAAACCCAGCCCCAGCATTTT. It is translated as CASSPTPGQTQPQHF.